The text below deals with one TCR beta chain. The sample holds one count of this clonotype. No antigen is known for it. There are no base qualities to consult, and no much larger clone falls within one base. Library creation used PCR. Instrument used: Illumina HiSeq 2500. To normalize quantification of the TCRbeta repertoire, the TCR libraries were built with molecular barcoding that relied on unique molecular identifiers. Clones were called with MiXCR by TCRdb after fastp trimmed the public reads at Q25, and only in-frame beta chains were retained. Entries that share a CDR3 protein sequence are merged under the most common genes and DNA. The sample records about a million distinct CDR3 sequences, about 31% of which are singletons. The ten largest clonotypes hold around 30% of the sample. This entry is derived from a study of T-cell reconstitution after alpha-beta-depleted transplantation in children (dated by TCRdb to the mid-2010s). Background for the entire study: Using TCR repertoire profiling, the study followed T-cell immune reconstitution in a quantitative way in children after TCRalphabeta/CD19-depleted allogeneic hematopoietic cell transplantation.

This specimen's treatment or condition label, per the study, means: allogeneic hematopoietic cell transplantation with graft depleted of TCRalphabeta T cells and CD19 B cells. TCRalphabeta/CD19-depleted allogeneic hematopoietic cell grafts were given to the transplant recipients, all of whom were children. CDR1 and CDR2, looked up from the germline V gene, are MNHEY and SVGAGI. V and J lose 3 bases and 0 bases, and a span of 9 bases separates them. CDR3 length: 14 amino acids, cysteine to phenylalanine. Here the CDR3 DNA is all that survives: 42 bases in frame from base 1. The study at large found these results: Hyperexpanded clone frequencies declined over subsequent months; after one year, T-cell counts and TCRbeta diversity were mostly attributed to newly produced T cells. In some patients, the high TCRbeta diversity seen at day 60 was put down to recipient T cells and intrathymic progenitors that had survived conditioning. The apparently early recovery of alphabetaT-cell counts about two months after transplant reportedly depended on only several hundred rapidly expanded clones that came from non-depleted graft cells.

This chain joins TRBV6-5 to TRBJ2-7; the D gene is not confidently resolved. Specimen: PBMCs, mostly from graft donor cells, collected 360 days after TCRalphabeta/CD19-depleted stem cell transplant. This clonotype was sampled from a boy younger than two who had a stem cell transplant for SCID, so the T cells may come from the graft donor. This receptor carries the CDR3 CASSYRAVSYEQYF. The DNA sequence follows: TGTGCCAGCAGTTATCGGGCGGTCTCCTACGAGCAGTACTTC.